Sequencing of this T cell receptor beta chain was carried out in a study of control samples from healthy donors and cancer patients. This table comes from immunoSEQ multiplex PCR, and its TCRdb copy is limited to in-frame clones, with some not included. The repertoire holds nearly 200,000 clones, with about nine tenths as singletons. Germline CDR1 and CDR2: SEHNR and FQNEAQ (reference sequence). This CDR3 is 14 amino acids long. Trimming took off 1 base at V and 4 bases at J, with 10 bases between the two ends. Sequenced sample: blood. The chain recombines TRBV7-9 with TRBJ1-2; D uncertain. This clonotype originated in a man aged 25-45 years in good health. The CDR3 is CASSLDPGGYGYTF. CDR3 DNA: TGTGCCAGCAGCTTAGACCCAGGAGGCTATGGCTACACCTTC.